There are many counts of the clone carrying this T cell receptor (beta chain). Its antigen remains unknown. This entry is derived from a study of T-cell reconstitution after alpha-beta-depleted transplantation in children. General study findings and limits: In patients about two months after transplant, alpha-beta T cells reportedly arose from several hundred expanded graft clones. In some patients, recipient T cells and intrathymic progenitors surviving conditioning explained high day-60 diversity.

Preparing the TCRbeta library involved the use of unique molecular identifiers. TCRdb used MiXCR to reprocess the PCR reads, holding one entry per CDR3 protein. The sample comprises hundreds of thousands of distinct CDR3 sequences, 10% to 15% of which are singletons, and about 0.77% rests with the top ten. Germline V gene data show CDR1 as SGHRS and CDR2 as YFSETQ. The V gene lost 1 base and the J gene lost 0 bases, with 5 bases spanning the gap. The CDR3 has 14 residues. The sequencing used PBMCs, collected before TCRalphabeta/CD19-depleted stem cell transplant. The V gene is TRBV5-1, the J gene TRBJ2-1; D gene ambiguous. The TCR originated in a girl aged 2-10 years with congenital amegakaryocytic thrombocytopenia, due to receive a stem cell transplant. The CDR3 reads CASSLLDSYNEQFF. The CDR3 DNA follows: TGCGCCAGCAGCTTGTTGGACTCCTACAATGAGCAGTTCTTC.